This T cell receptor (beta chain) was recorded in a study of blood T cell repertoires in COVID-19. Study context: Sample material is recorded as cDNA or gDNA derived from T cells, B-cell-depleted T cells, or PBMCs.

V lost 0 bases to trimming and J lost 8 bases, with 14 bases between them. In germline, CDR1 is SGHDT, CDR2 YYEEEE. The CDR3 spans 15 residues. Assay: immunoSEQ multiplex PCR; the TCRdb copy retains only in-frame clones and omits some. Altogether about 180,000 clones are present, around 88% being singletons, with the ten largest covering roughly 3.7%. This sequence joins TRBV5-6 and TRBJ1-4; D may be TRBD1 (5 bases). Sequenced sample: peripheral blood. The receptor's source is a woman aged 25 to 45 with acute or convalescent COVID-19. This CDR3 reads CASSLVGTRGEKLFF. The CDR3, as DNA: TGTGCCAGCAGCTTGGTTGGGACGCGGGGGGAAAAACTGTTTTTT.